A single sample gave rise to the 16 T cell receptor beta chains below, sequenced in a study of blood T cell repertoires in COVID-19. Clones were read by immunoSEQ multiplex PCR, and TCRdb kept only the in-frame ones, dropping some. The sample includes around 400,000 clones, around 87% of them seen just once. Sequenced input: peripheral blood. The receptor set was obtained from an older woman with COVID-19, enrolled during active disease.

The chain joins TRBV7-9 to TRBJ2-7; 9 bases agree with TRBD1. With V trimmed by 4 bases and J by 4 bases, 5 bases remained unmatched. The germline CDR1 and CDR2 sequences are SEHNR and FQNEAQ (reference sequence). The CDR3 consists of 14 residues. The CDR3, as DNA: TGTGCCAGCAGCTCCACGGACAGGGGATACGAGCAGTACTTC. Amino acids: CASSSTDRGYEQYF.

CDR3 in amino acids: CASSPSRAPGNTIYF. CDR3 coding DNA: TGTGCCAGCTCACCAAGCAGGGCACCAGGAAACACCATATATTTT. The J gene is TRBJ1-3, the V gene TRBV18, with D perhaps TRBD1 (5 bases). CDR1 and CDR2 (germline): KGHSH, LQKENI. The ends were cut back, 2 bases at V and 4 bases at J, with 12 bases in the middle. The CDR3 extends over 15 amino acids.

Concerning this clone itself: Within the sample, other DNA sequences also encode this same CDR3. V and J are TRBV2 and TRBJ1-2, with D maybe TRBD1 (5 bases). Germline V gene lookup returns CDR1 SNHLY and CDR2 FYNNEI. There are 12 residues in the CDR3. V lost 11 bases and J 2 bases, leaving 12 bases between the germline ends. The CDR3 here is CASRAGNYGYTF. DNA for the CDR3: TGTGCCTCCAGGGCGGGGAACTATGGCTACACCTTC.

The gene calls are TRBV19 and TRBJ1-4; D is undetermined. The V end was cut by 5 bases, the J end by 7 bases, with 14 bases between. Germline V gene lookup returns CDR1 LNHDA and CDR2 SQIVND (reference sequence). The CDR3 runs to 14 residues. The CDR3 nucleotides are TGTGCCAGTAGTCCTAATCGAAAGAGTGAAAAACTGTTTTTT. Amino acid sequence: CASSPNRKSEKLFF.

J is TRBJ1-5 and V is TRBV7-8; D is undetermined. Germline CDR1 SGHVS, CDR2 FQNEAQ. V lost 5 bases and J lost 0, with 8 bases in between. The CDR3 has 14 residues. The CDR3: CASSLEDSNQPQHF. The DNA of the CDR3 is TGTGCCAGCAGCCTGGAGGATAGCAATCAGCCCCAGCATTTT.

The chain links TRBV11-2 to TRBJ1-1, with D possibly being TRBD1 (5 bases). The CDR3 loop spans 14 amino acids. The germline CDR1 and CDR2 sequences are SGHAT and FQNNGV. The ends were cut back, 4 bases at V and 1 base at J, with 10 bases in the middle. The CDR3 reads CASSWGASNTEAFF. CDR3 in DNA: TGTGCCAGCAGCTGGGGCGCTTCGAACACTGAAGCTTTCTTT.

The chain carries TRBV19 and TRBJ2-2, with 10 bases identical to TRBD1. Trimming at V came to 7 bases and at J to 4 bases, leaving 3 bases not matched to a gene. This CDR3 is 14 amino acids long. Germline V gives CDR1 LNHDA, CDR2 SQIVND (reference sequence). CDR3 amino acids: CASKGQGSTGELFF. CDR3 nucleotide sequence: TGTGCCAGTAAGGGACAGGGGTCCACCGGGGAGCTGTTTTTT.

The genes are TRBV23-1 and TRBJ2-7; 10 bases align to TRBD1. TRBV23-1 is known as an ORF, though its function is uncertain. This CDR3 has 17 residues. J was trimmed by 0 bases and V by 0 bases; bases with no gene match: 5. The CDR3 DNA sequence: TGCGCCAGCAGTCAATCGGGGGACAGGGGTGACTCCTACGAGCAGTACTTC. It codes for CASSQSGDRGDSYEQYF.

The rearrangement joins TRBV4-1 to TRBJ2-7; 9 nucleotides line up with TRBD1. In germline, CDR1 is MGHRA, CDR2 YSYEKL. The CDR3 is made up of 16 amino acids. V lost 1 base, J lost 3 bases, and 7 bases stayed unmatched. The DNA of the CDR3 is TGCGCCAGCAGCCAAGCTCCCGGGACAGGGAACTACGAGCAGTACTTC. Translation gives CASSQAPGTGNYEQYF.

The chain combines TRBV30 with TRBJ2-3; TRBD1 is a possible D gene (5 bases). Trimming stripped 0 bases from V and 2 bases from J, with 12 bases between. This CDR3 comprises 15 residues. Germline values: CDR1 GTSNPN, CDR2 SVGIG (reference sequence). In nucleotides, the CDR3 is TGTGCCTGGAGTGTACGAAGGGGATCCACAGATACGCAGTATTTT. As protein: CAWSVRRGSTDTQYF.

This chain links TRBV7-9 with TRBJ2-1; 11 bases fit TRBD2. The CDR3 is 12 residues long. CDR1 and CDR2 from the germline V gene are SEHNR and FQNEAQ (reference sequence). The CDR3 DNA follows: TGTTCACTAGCGGGGGTGAGCAATGAGCAGTTCTTC. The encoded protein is CSLAGVSNEQFF.

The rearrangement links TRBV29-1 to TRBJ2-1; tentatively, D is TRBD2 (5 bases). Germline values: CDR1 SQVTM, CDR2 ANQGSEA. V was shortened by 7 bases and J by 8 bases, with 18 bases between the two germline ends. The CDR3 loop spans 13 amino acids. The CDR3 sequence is CSGDYGPKYEQFF. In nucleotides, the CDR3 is TGCAGCGGAGACTATGGGCCAAAATATGAGCAGTTCTTC.

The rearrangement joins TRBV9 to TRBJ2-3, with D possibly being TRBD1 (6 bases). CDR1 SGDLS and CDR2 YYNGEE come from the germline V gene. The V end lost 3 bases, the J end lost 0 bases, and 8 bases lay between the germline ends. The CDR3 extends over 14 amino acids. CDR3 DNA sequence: TGTGCCAGCAGCGCCAGGGGAAGCACAGATACGCAGTATTTT. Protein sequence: CASSARGSTDTQYF. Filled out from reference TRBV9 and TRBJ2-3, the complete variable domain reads DSGVTQTPKHLITATGQRVTLRCSPRSGDLSVYWYQQSLDQGLQFLIQYYNGEERAKGNILERFSAQQFPDLHSELNLSSLELGDSALYFCASSARGSTDTQYFGPGTRLTVL.

CDR3 nucleotides: TGTGCCAGCAGTGAAGGACAGGTCTATGGCTACACCTTC. Residues: CASSEGQVYGYTF. The V and J genes are TRBV6-1 and TRBJ1-2; D possibly corresponds to TRBD1 (6 bases). The CDR3 covers 13 residues. V gave up 1 base and J gave up 4 bases, with 7 bases separating them. Per germline, CDR1 MNHNS and CDR2 SASEGT.

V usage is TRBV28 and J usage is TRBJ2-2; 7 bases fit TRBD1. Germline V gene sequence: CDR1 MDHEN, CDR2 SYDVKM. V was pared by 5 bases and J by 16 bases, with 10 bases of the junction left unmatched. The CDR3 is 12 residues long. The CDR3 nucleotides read TGTGCCAGCAGTCCAAAGACAGGGCTGAGGTTTTTT. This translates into CASSPKTGLRFF.

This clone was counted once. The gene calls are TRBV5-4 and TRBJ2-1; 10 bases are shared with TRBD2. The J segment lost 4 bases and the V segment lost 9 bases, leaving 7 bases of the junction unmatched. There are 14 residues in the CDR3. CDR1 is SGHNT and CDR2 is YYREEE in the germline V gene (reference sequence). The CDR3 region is CATTAGGPYNEQFF. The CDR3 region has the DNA TGTGCCACCACAGCGGGGGGGCCATACAATGAGCAGTTCTTC.